Listed below are T cell receptor beta chains from one sample, sequenced in a study of blood T cell repertoires in COVID-19. Clones were read by immunoSEQ multiplex PCR, and TCRdb kept only the in-frame ones, dropping some. This sample has roughly 200,000 clones, with about 85% found just once. Material: peripheral blood. These receptors originate from a man aged 55 to 69 with active or convalescent COVID-19. The CDR3 runs from the conserved cysteine through the conserved F or W. The D gene is left open where the match is weak. The size field is filled for only some rows; it gives once, few, many or a size class.

cdr3_aa: CASSIDRQGPQHF
cdr3_nt: TGTGCCAGTAGTATAGATAGACAGGGGCCCCAGCATTTT
d_call: TRBD1
clone_size: -
j_call: TRBJ1-5
v_call: TRBV19

cdr3_aa: CASSSGQGTDSYEQYF
cdr3_nt: TGTGCCAGCAGCTCGGGACAGGGGACCGACTCCTACGAGCAGTACTTC
d_call: TRBD1
clone_size: -
j_call: TRBJ2-7
v_call: TRBV5-8

cdr3_aa: CASSLSGTGSGELFF
cdr3_nt: TGTGCCAGCAGTCTGTCCGGGACAGGGTCCGGGGAGCTGTTTTTT
d_call: TRBD1
clone_size: -
j_call: TRBJ2-2
v_call: TRBV2

cdr3_aa: CASNQTPLVSTHEQFF
cdr3_nt: TGTGCCAGCAATCAAACCCCTCTAGTGTCGACCCATGAGCAGTTCTTC
d_call: -
clone_size: few
j_call: TRBJ2-1
v_call: TRBV2

cdr3_aa: CASSYRQNTEAFF
cdr3_nt: TGTGCCAGCAGCTATCGACAGAACACTGAAGCTTTCTTT
d_call: -
clone_size: -
j_call: TRBJ1-1
v_call: TRBV7-2

cdr3_aa: CASSQDTGGTEAFF
cdr3_nt: TGTGCCAGCAGCCAAGACACAGGGGGAACTGAAGCTTTCTTT
d_call: TRBD1
clone_size: -
j_call: TRBJ1-1
v_call: TRBV3-1/TRBV3-2

cdr3_aa: CASSQAQNQPQHF
cdr3_nt: TGTGCCAGCAGCCAAGCTCAGAATCAGCCCCAGCATTTT
d_call: -
clone_size: -
j_call: TRBJ1-5
v_call: TRBV3-1/TRBV3-2

cdr3_aa: CASGVLAGYHFKDTDTQYF
cdr3_nt: TGTGCCAGCGGGGTACTAGCGGGGTACCATTTTAAAGACACAGATACGCAGTATTTT
d_call: TRBD2
clone_size: -
j_call: TRBJ2-3
v_call: TRBV2

cdr3_aa: CASSIDGLSSYEQYF
cdr3_nt: TGTGCCAGTAGTATAGATGGACTGAGCTCCTACGAGCAGTACTTC
d_call: -
clone_size: -
j_call: TRBJ2-7
v_call: TRBV19

cdr3_aa: CASSFAGSNYEQYF
cdr3_nt: TGTGCCAGCAGCTTCGCCGGGTCCAACTACGAGCAGTACTTC
d_call: -
clone_size: -
j_call: TRBJ2-7
v_call: TRBV11-2

cdr3_aa: CASSSRQGHSPLHF
cdr3_nt: TGTGCCAGCAGCTCCCGACAGGGGCATTCACCCCTCCACTTT
d_call: TRBD1
clone_size: -
j_call: TRBJ1-6
v_call: TRBV4-2

cdr3_aa: CASSLGQVNTGELFF
cdr3_nt: TGTGCCAGCAGCTTGGGACAGGTGAACACCGGGGAGCTGTTTTTT
d_call: TRBD1
clone_size: few
j_call: TRBJ2-2
v_call: TRBV7-3

cdr3_aa: CAWNDNRGNTIYF
cdr3_nt: TGTGCCTGGAATGACAACCGCGGAAACACCATATATTTT
d_call: -
clone_size: -
j_call: TRBJ1-3
v_call: TRBV30

cdr3_aa: CAISIPGDRRYGYTF
cdr3_nt: TGTGCCATCAGCATACCAGGGGACAGACGGTATGGCTACACCTTC
d_call: TRBD1
clone_size: -
j_call: TRBJ1-2
v_call: TRBV10-3

cdr3_aa: CASSLNRGADTEAFF
cdr3_nt: TGTGCCAGCAGTCTCAACAGGGGAGCGGACACTGAAGCTTTCTTT
d_call: TRBD1
clone_size: -
j_call: TRBJ1-1
v_call: TRBV27

cdr3_aa: CASSEALVAGGNTIYF
cdr3_nt: TGTGCCAGCAGTGAAGCGCTCGTGGCAGGTGGAAACACCATATATTTT
d_call: -
clone_size: -
j_call: TRBJ1-3
v_call: TRBV6-1

cdr3_aa: CSVEDLAGAGEQYF
cdr3_nt: TGCAGCGTTGAAGATCTAGCGGGGGCGGGAGAGCAGTACTTC
d_call: TRBD2
clone_size: -
j_call: TRBJ2-7
v_call: TRBV29-1

cdr3_aa: CASRETGNNEKLFF
cdr3_nt: TGTGCCAGCAGAGAGACAGGGAACAATGAAAAACTGTTTTTT
d_call: TRBD1
clone_size: -
j_call: TRBJ1-4
v_call: TRBV2

cdr3_aa: CASSGGGNTEAFF
cdr3_nt: TGTGCCAGCTCAGGGGGGGGGAACACTGAAGCTTTCTTT
d_call: -
clone_size: -
j_call: TRBJ1-1
v_call: TRBV18

cdr3_aa: CATSVNRGPYEQYF
cdr3_nt: TGTGCCACCTCCGTTAACAGGGGACCCTACGAGCAGTACTTC
d_call: TRBD1
clone_size: -
j_call: TRBJ2-7
v_call: TRBV15

cdr3_aa: CASSQGLAGLSYNEQFF
cdr3_nt: TGTGCCAGCAGCCAGGGGCTAGCGGGATTGTCCTACAATGAGCAGTTCTTC
d_call: TRBD2
clone_size: -
j_call: TRBJ2-1
v_call: TRBV4-2

cdr3_aa: CAWSRAGGYTDTQYF
cdr3_nt: TGTGCCTGGAGCCGCGCGGGGGGCTACACAGATACGCAGTATTTT
d_call: TRBD2
clone_size: -
j_call: TRBJ2-3
v_call: TRBV30

cdr3_aa: CASSPGQTQLGGYTF
cdr3_nt: TGTGCCAGCTCACCGGGACAGACACAGCTAGGTGGCTACACCTTC
d_call: TRBD1
clone_size: -
j_call: TRBJ1-2
v_call: TRBV18

cdr3_aa: CASSELAGRYNEQFF
cdr3_nt: TGTGCCAGCAGTGAACTAGCGGGCCGCTACAATGAGCAGTTCTTC
d_call: TRBD2
clone_size: large
j_call: TRBJ2-1
v_call: TRBV2

cdr3_aa: CASSQSWDYSTDTQYF
cdr3_nt: TGTGCCAGCAGCCAGTCGTGGGACTATAGCACAGATACGCAGTATTTT
d_call: TRBD2
clone_size: -
j_call: TRBJ2-3
v_call: TRBV3-1/TRBV3-2

cdr3_aa: CAWERWVGGYTF
cdr3_nt: TGTGCCTGGGAGAGGTGGGTAGGCGGCTACACCTTC
d_call: -
clone_size: few
j_call: TRBJ1-2
v_call: TRBV30

cdr3_aa: CASSPRGFSGNTIYF
cdr3_nt: TGTGCCAGCAGCCCAAGGGGGTTCTCTGGAAACACCATATATTTT
d_call: -
clone_size: -
j_call: TRBJ1-3
v_call: TRBV7-9

cdr3_aa: CASSHGRSSYNEQFF
cdr3_nt: TGTGCCAGCAGCCACGGTCGGAGCTCCTACAATGAGCAGTTCTTC
d_call: -
clone_size: -
j_call: TRBJ2-1
v_call: TRBV3-1/TRBV3-2

cdr3_aa: CASSWGGQGGKLFF
cdr3_nt: TGTGCCAGCAGCTGGGGGGGACAGGGCGGAAAACTGTTTTTT
d_call: TRBD1
clone_size: -
j_call: TRBJ1-4
v_call: TRBV5-8

cdr3_aa: CASSRLGTNEQFF
cdr3_nt: TGTGCCAGCAGCAGACTAGGTACCAATGAGCAGTTCTTC
d_call: -
clone_size: -
j_call: TRBJ2-1
v_call: TRBV27

cdr3_aa: CASSFGGRTDTQYF
cdr3_nt: TGTGCCAGCAGCTTCGGCGGGCGCACAGATACGCAGTATTTT
d_call: -
clone_size: -
j_call: TRBJ2-3
v_call: TRBV7-3